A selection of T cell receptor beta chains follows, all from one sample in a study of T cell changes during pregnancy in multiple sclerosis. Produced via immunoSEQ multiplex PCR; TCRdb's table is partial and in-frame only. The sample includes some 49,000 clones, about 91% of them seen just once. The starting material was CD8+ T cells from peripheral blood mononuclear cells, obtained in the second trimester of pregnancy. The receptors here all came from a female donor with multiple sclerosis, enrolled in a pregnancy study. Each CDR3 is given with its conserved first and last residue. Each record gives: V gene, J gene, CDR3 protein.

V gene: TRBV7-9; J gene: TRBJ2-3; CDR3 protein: CASSPPAGGSTDTQYF
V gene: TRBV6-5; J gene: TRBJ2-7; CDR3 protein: CASSPMGLKQYF
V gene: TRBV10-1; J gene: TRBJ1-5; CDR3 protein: CARMTRTGNGSNQPQHF
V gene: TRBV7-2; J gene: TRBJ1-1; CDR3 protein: CASTLPVEAFF
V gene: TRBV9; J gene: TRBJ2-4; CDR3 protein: CASSVGQGKNIQYF
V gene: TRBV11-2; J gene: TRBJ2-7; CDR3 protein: CASSLVVQGPSYEQYF
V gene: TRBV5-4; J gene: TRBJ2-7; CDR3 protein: CATYGKQGVQYF
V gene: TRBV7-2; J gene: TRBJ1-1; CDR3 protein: CASSLGMGGNTEAFF
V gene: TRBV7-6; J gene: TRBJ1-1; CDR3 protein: CASSVSGANTEAFF
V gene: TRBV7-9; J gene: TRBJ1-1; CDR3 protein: CASSLVAGPEAFF
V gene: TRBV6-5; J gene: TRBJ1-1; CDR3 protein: CASSWPGTTEAFF
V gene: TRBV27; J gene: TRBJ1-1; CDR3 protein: CASSTRGTVTEAFF
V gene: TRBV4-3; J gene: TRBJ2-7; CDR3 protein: CASSPRSYEQYF
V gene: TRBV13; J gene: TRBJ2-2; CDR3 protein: CASSFASGGAHGELFF
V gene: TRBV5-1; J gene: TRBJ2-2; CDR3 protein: CASSWAGVTGELFF
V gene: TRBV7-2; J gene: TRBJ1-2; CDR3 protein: CASSLGQLGEFNYGYTF
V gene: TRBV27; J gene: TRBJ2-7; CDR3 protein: CASSLTAGPQYF